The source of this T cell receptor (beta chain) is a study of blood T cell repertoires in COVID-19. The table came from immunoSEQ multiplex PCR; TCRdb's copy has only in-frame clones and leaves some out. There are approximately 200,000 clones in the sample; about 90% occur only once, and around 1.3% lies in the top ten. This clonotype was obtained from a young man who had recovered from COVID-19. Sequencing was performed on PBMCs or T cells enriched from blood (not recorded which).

The DNA for the CDR3 is TGTGCCAGCAGCCAGGGGCCAGCCGCCTCTGGGGCCAACGTCCTGACTTTC. It encodes CASSQGPAASGANVLTF. This rearrangement joins TRBV14 to TRBJ2-6, with a tentative D call TRBD1 (5 bases). V was clipped by 3 bases and J by 0 bases, with 12 bases between them. The CDR3 is 17 residues long. Germline-derived CDR1 and CDR2 are SGHDN and FVKESK. Full variable domain (rest looked up from reference TRBV14 and TRBJ2-6): EAGVTQFPSHSVIEKGQTVTLRCDPISGHDNLYWYRRVMGKEIKFLLHFVKESKQDESGMPNNRFLAERTGGTYSTLKVQPAELEDSGVYFCASSQGPAASGANVLTFGAGSRLTVL.